A single sample gave rise to the 17 T cell receptor beta chains below, sequenced in a study of lymphopenia after photon versus proton radiotherapy. Here immunoSEQ multiplex PCR was the method, and the copy in TCRdb shows in-frame clones only, minus some. The profile shows tens of thousands of clones, approximately 92% of them singletons. Sequenced here: peripheral blood, sampled from a patient treated with proton-based radiotherapy. The receptors here all came from a woman in her sixties or seventies with pancreatic cancer. Some clones in this sample may be carry-over from other donors' samples.

The rearrangement links TRBV4-3 to TRBJ2-1; 7 bases fit TRBD1. The CDR3 length is 12 residues. V lost 0 bases to trimming and J lost 13 bases; unmatched junction nucleotides: 3. The germline V gene encodes CDR1 LGHNA and CDR2 YSLEER. The CDR3 DNA sequence: TGCGCCAGCAGCCAAGATAGGGGGCGTCAGTTCTTC. Its protein product is CASSQDRGRQFF.

The chain joins TRBV19 to TRBJ1-1; perhaps TRBD1 as D (5 bases). The V end lost 4 bases, the J end lost 4 bases, and 10 bases lay between the germline ends. The CDR3 totals 13 residues. Per the germline V gene, CDR1 is LNHDA and CDR2 is SQIVND (reference sequence). The CDR3 coding sequence is TGTGCCAGTAGTAGCTCAGGGACCACTGAAGCTTTCTTT. Its protein product is CASSSSGTTEAFF.

This chain joins TRBV16 and TRBJ1-2; 9 nucleotides align to TRBD1. Germline V gene data show CDR1 as KGHSY and CDR2 as FQNENV. The CDR3 has 13 amino acids. V trimming: 4 bases; J trimming: 6 bases; junction bases outside the gene matches: 3. The CDR3 DNA reads TGTGCCAGCAGCCCTACAGGGGGCGATGGCTACACCTTC. Encoded protein: CASSPTGGDGYTF.

To note about this clone: Its ends do not fully match the called genes, so a read error is possible. CDR3 in DNA: TGCGCCAGCAGCCAAAGTCTAGCTCAAGAGGCCCAGTACTTC. Protein sequence: CASSQSLAQEAQYF. The chain joins TRBV4-3 to TRBJ2-5, with D maybe TRBD2 (5 bases). The germline V gene encodes CDR1 LGHNA and CDR2 YSLEER. This CDR3 region has 14 residues.

The chain is built from TRBV7-2 and TRBJ1-6; D unclear. This CDR3 region has 15 residues. V shed 4 bases and J shed 1 base, with 8 bases lying between them. Per germline, CDR1 SGHTA and CDR2 FQGNSA. The CDR3 nucleotides read TGTGCCAGCAGCTCCCAGGCATCCTATAATTCACCCCTCCACTTT. The encoded protein is CASSSQASYNSPLHF.

V and J are TRBV14 and TRBJ2-7; a possible D gene is TRBD1 (5 bases). The germline V gene encodes CDR1 SGHDN and CDR2 FVKESK. This CDR3 is 14 amino acids long. V lost 1 base to trimming and J lost 0 bases, with 7 bases between them. CDR3 amino acids: CASSQVDSSYEQYF. The CDR3 DNA follows: TGTGCCAGCAGCCAAGTAGACAGCTCCTACGAGCAGTACTTC.

This chain joins TRBV19 and TRBJ2-7; tentative D call: TRBD1 (5 bases). Germline lookup yields CDR1 LNHDA and CDR2 SQIVND (reference sequence). V gave up 2 bases and J gave up 5 bases, with 16 bases separating them. This CDR3 spans 15 amino acids. CDR3 loop: CASSIRQIEPHEQYF. In DNA, the CDR3 is TGTGCCAGTAGTATACGACAGATCGAACCCCACGAGCAGTACTTC.

The rearrangement joins TRBV9 to TRBJ1-2; D call uncertain. CDR1 is SGDLS, CDR2 YYNGEE, per germline. Between the trimmed V and J ends, which lost 6 bases and 1 base, there was a span of 10 bases. The CDR3 contains 13 residues. The CDR3 protein is CASTHTGNYGYTF. Here the CDR3 DNA reads TGTGCCAGCACCCACACGGGTAACTATGGCTACACCTTC.

The chain employs TRBV7-2 and TRBJ2-1; the match to TRBD2 covers 10 bases. In germline, CDR1 is SGHTA, CDR2 FQGNSA. The CDR3 runs 19 residues. Trimming took 4 bases from V and 7 from J; bases not matched to a gene: 19. As DNA, the CDR3 is TGTGCCAGCAGCTCCGTTGGGCTAGCGGGAGTGCGGCGTGGGAATGAGCAGTTCTTC. Its translation is CASSSVGLAGVRRGNEQFF.

This clone was seen only once. The V and J genes are TRBV6-5 and TRBJ2-7; TRBD1 aligns across 10 bases. Looked up from germline, CDR1 is MNHEY and CDR2 is SVGAGI. The CDR3 has 14 amino acids. V trimming: 5 bases; J trimming: 6 bases; junction bases outside the gene matches: 7. The CDR3 sequence is CASSPRTGGTEQYF. DNA for the CDR3: TGTGCCAGCAGTCCCAGGACAGGGGGAACCGAGCAGTACTTC.

This chain uses TRBV2 with TRBJ2-5; no definite D call. This CDR3 is 14 amino acids long. The germline CDR1 and CDR2 sequences are SNHLY and FYNNEI. V lost 6 bases and J 5 bases, leaving 16 bases between the germline ends. In DNA form, the CDR3 reads TGTGCCAGCAGAGGCCCGATTAGTCAGGAGACCCAGTACTTC. Translating gives CASRGPISQETQYF.

This sequence joins TRBV7-9 and TRBJ2-3; TRBD2 matches at 8 bases. Germline lookup yields CDR1 SEHNR and CDR2 FQNEAQ (reference sequence). Trimming took 3 bases from V and 7 from J; bases not matched to a gene: 9. The CDR3 totals 15 residues. CDR3 in DNA: TGTGCCAGCAGCTTTAGCGGGGCGTTCGGAAATACGCAGTATTTT. Translation gives CASSFSGAFGNTQYF.

The gene calls are TRBV5-1 and TRBJ2-7; no definite D call. V lost 5 bases and J lost 1, with 7 bases in between. Germline V gene data show CDR1 as SGHRS and CDR2 as YFSETQ. The CDR3 is 12 amino acids. The DNA of the CDR3 is TGCGCCAGCAGAGTAGAATCCTACGAGCAGTACTTC. Protein sequence: CASRVESYEQYF.

The chain combines TRBV29-1 with TRBJ1-1; a weak D match, TRBD1 (5 bases). Germline V lookup: CDR1 SQVTM, CDR2 ANQGSEA. Trimming removed 5 bases at V and 0 bases at J, with 16 bases between. CDR3 length: 15 residues. CDR3 sequence reads: CSVTDRNPMNTEAFF. The CDR3 bases are TGCAGCGTTACTGACAGAAACCCCATGAACACTGAAGCTTTCTTT. The full variable domain, with the rest looked up from reference TRBV29-1 and TRBJ1-1, is SAVISQKPSRDICQRGTSLTIQCQVDSQVTMMFWYRQQPGQSLTLIATANQGSEATYESGFVIDKFPISRPNLTFSTLTVSNMSPEDSSIYLCSVTDRNPMNTEAFFGQGTRLTVV.

The CDR3 is CASSSRQYEQYF. The CDR3 nucleotides read TGTGCCAGCAGTTCCCGACAGTACGAGCAGTACTTC. The chain has TRBV6-6 and TRBJ2-7, with D possibly being TRBD1 (5 bases). In germline, CDR1 is MNHNY, CDR2 SVGAGI (reference sequence). CDR3 length: 12 residues. Trimming shortened V by 4 bases and J by 4 bases, and 8 bases separated the two germline ends.

The chain couples TRBV18 to TRBJ2-5; D ambiguous. The germline CDR1 and CDR2 sequences are KGHSH and LQKENI. The V gene lost 2 bases and the J gene lost 0 bases, with 4 bases spanning the gap. The CDR3 loop spans 13 amino acids. The DNA for the CDR3 is TGTGCCAGCTCACCAGGGAACCAAGAGACCCAGTACTTC. Protein sequence: CASSPGNQETQYF.

J is TRBJ2-3 and V is TRBV6-4; D may be TRBD2 (5 bases). CDR3 length: 15 residues. V lost 5 bases and J lost 2, with 14 bases in between. Germline V CDR1 and CDR2: MRHNA, SNTAGT. For the CDR3, the DNA is TGTGCCAGCAGTATCGAGGGAACCGCCACAGATACGCAGTATTTT. This gives the protein CASSIEGTATDTQYF.